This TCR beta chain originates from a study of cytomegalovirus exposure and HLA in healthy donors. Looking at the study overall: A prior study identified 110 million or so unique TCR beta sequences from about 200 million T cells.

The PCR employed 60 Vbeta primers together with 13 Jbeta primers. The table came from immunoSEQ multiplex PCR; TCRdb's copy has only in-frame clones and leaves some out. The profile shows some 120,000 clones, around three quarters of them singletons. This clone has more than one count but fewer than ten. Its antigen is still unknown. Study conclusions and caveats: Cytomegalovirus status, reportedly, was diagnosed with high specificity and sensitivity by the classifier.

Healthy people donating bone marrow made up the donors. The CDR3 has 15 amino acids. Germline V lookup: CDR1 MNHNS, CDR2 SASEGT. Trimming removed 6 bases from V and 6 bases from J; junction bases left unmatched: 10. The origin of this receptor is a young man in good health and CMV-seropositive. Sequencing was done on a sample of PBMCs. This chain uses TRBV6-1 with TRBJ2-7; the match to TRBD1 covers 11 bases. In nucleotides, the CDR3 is TGTGCCAGCAGGCAACTGGCCGGGACAGGGGGCGAGCAGTACTTC. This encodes CASRQLAGTGGEQYF.